The 20 T cell receptor beta chains below were found in one sample sequenced in a study of T-cell reconstitution after alpha-beta-depleted transplantation in children. Preparation of the TCRbeta library was carried out with unique molecular identifiers. MiXCR, run by TCRdb on the PCR reads, gives a single entry per CDR3 protein. The repertoire includes about a million distinct CDR3 sequences, less than 30% of them detected once, and 28% sits in the top ten. Sequenced material: PBMCs, mostly from graft donor cells, taken 360 days after TCRalphabeta/CD19-depleted stem cell transplant. Receptor source: a boy in the first two years of life who had a stem cell transplant for SCID, so the T cells may come from the graft donor.

J is TRBJ2-7 and V is TRBV6-2 or TRBV6-3, with TRBD1 as a possible D gene (6 bases). V was pared by 2 bases and J by 2 bases, with 16 bases between. This CDR3 is built from 16 residues. Germline CDR1 is MNHEY and CDR2 is SVGEGT. Written as DNA, the CDR3 is TGTGCCAGCAGTTACCTCGCCGTGGGACAAACCTACGAGCAGTACTTC. Protein: CASSYLAVGQTYEQYF.

The rearrangement links TRBV20-1 to TRBJ2-3; 8 nucleotides match TRBD2. Germline V gene data show CDR1 as DFQATT and CDR2 as SNEGSKA (reference sequence). The CDR3 is made up of 16 amino acids. The J segment lost 3 bases and the V segment lost 2 bases, leaving 10 bases of the junction unmatched. This chain's CDR3 is CSARRQLLAGTDTQYF. The CDR3 coding sequence is TGCAGTGCTAGACGCCAGTTATTAGCGGGGACAGATACGCAGTATTTT.

This chain uses TRBV12-3 or TRBV12-4 with TRBJ2-3, with TRBD2 matching 7 bases. V lost 3 bases and J lost 10; bases outside the gene matches: 4. CDR3 length equals 12 residues. CDR3 protein: CASSFYREAQYF. CDR3 nucleotides: TGTGCCAGCAGTTTCTACCGGGAGGCGCAGTATTTT.

This chain uses TRBV20-1 with TRBJ2-5; no firm D call. The germline gives CDR1 DFQATT, CDR2 SNEGSKA (reference sequence). Trimming removed 6 bases at V and 5 bases at J, with 7 bases between. The CDR3 totals 10 residues. For the CDR3, the DNA is TGCAGTGCGGCTCTTGAGACCCAGTACTTC. This codes for CSAALETQYF.

This clonotype was counted only a few times. This rearrangement joins TRBV25-1 to TRBJ1-1; D is uncertain. The CDR3 is made up of 11 amino acids. CDR1 and CDR2 (germline): MGHDK, SYGVNS. Trimming cost V 5 bases and J 6 bases, with 7 bases left between them. The CDR3 sequence is CASSRHSEAFF. CDR3 coding DNA: TGTGCCAGCAGTCGCCACTCTGAAGCTTTCTTT.

J is TRBJ1-2 and V is TRBV5-4, with 7 bases lining up with TRBD1. The CDR3 is 15 residues long. CDR1 is SGHNT, CDR2 YYREEE, per germline (reference sequence). Trimming at V came to 0 bases and at J to 4 bases, leaving 6 bases not matched to a gene. DNA of the CDR3: TGTGCCAGCAGCTTGGCCCCGGACAGGTTCTATGGCTACACCTTC. Its translation is CASSLAPDRFYGYTF.

The genes are TRBV5-5 and TRBJ2-7; tentatively, D is TRBD1 (6 bases). Per germline, CDR1 SGHKS and CDR2 YYEKEE (reference sequence). The V and J ends lost 1 base and 0 bases respectively, with 14 bases between them. The CDR3 sequence is 16 residues long. CDR3 region: CASSLSVGAGSYEQYF. The CDR3 region has the DNA TGTGCCAGCAGCTTGTCTGTGGGGGCCGGCTCCTACGAGCAGTACTTC.

A few counts support this clonotype. This chain joins TRBV28 and TRBJ2-1; perhaps TRBD2 as D (5 bases). The CDR3 is 15 residues long. CDR1 is MDHEN, CDR2 SYDVKM, per germline. Between the trimmed V and J ends, which lost 3 bases and 10 bases, there was a span of 19 bases. The CDR3 DNA sequence: TGTGCCAGCAGTTTGGAACGAGAACTAGAGAAAGAGCAGTTCTTC. This codes for CASSLERELEKEQFF.

This clonotype was observed a handful of times. J is TRBJ2-2 and V is TRBV27; D gene unclear. V was clipped by 4 bases and J by 3 bases, with 15 bases between them. CDR1 is MNHEY and CDR2 is SMNVEV in the germline V gene (reference sequence). This CDR3 contains 16 residues. The CDR3 region is CASSSFLERDTGELFF. CDR3 nucleotide sequence: TGTGCCAGCAGTTCCTTCCTAGAAAGGGACACCGGGGAGCTGTTTTTT.

In DNA, the CDR3 is TGTGCCAGCAGTTTAGGGTGGGGCCGGCAAGAGACCCAGTACTTC. This translates into CASSLGWGRQETQYF. V is TRBV12-3 or TRBV12-4 and J is TRBJ2-5; D is perhaps TRBD1 (5 bases). The CDR3 is 15 residues long. V shed 1 base and J shed 2 bases, with 11 bases lying between them.

This chain links TRBV2 with TRBJ2-5; D is uncertain. V was cut by 9 bases and J by 1 base, with 9 bases left in between. The CDR3 spans 12 residues. Per germline, CDR1 SNHLY and CDR2 FYNNEI. The CDR3 bases are TGTGCCAGTCGCCCGTTCCAAGAGACCCAGTACTTC. Amino acids: CASRPFQETQYF.

The rearrangement links TRBV4-2 to TRBJ1-2, with D perhaps TRBD1 (6 bases). The CDR3 spans 16 residues. Germline CDR1 and CDR2: LGHNA and YNFKEQ. V was shortened by 1 base and J by 3 bases, with 15 bases between the two germline ends. The CDR3 spells CASSQAGGGFDYGYTF. In nucleotides, the CDR3 is TGTGCCAGCAGCCAAGCGGGAGGGGGGTTCGACTATGGCTACACCTTC.

The V gene is TRBV27, the J gene TRBJ1-2; unclear D gene. From germline, CDR1 is MNHEY and CDR2 SMNVEV (reference sequence). The V end was cut by 5 bases, the J end by 3 bases, with 19 bases between. The CDR3 consists of 16 residues. The CDR3 region has the DNA TGTGCCAGCAGTGACCCCCGGGGTTACGAAGACTATGGCTACACCTTC. This translates into CASSDPRGYEDYGYTF.

The V and J genes are TRBV12-3 or TRBV12-4 and TRBJ1-1, with 10 bases fitting TRBD1. With 8 bases clipped from V and 13 bases from J, the junction kept 13 bases outside the gene matches. CDR3 length equals 13 residues. The CDR3: CASAVRYRDRGFF. The CDR3 DNA reads TGTGCCAGCGCTGTACGATACCGGGACAGGGGTTTCTTT.

This clonotype was detected only a few times. The V call is TRBV5-5, the J call TRBJ2-4; D is undetermined. V was cut by 0 bases and J by 5 bases, with 9 bases left in between. The germline gives CDR1 SGHKS, CDR2 YYEKEE (reference sequence). This CDR3 contains 14 residues. CDR3: CASSLGLNENIQYF. CDR3 DNA sequence: TGTGCCAGCAGCTTGGGATTGAATGAAAACATTCAGTACTTC.

The rearrangement joins TRBV14 to TRBJ2-7; 8 bases fit TRBD2. Trimming took 1 base from V and 2 from J; bases not matched to a gene: 7. The CDR3 covers 16 residues. The germline CDR1 and CDR2 sequences are SGHDN and FVKESK. The CDR3 sequence is CASSQVPSSGPYEQYF. The CDR3 DNA reads TGTGCCAGCAGCCAAGTTCCCTCTAGCGGGCCCTACGAGCAGTACTTC.

In this sample, this clonotype turned up a few times. The J gene is TRBJ2-1, the V gene TRBV7-2; D not resolved. The CDR3 runs to 15 residues. Trimming took off 5 bases at V and 2 bases at J, with 13 bases between the two ends. Germline-derived CDR1 and CDR2 are SGHTA and FQGNSA. This CDR3 reads CASSRLHSPYNEQFF. The DNA for the CDR3 is TGTGCCAGCAGCAGACTCCATTCCCCCTACAATGAGCAGTTCTTC.

This clonotype was seen repeatedly, ten times or more. The genes are TRBV12-3 or TRBV12-4 and TRBJ2-7, with unresolved D. Trimming removed 7 bases at V and 5 bases at J, with 15 bases between. The CDR3 spans 13 residues. CDR3 in amino acids: CASTAPPRDEQYF. The CDR3 coding sequence is TGTGCCAGCACTGCCCCCCCTCGGGACGAGCAGTACTTC.

Notes on this clonotype: One junction end does not reproduce the germline sequence, and a read error may be involved. The rearrangement links TRBV5-1 to TRBJ2-1; 8 nucleotides match TRBD2. Germline V CDR1 and CDR2: SGHRS, YFSETQ. This CDR3 is 15 amino acids long. CDR3 loop: CASSATGGSYNEQFF. CDR3 nucleotides: TGTGCCAGCAGTGCCACGGGGGGGTCTTACAATGAGCAGTTCTTC. Full variable domain (rest looked up from reference TRBV5-1 and TRBJ2-1): KAGVTQTPRYLIKTRGQQVTLSCSPISGHRSVSWYQQTPGQGLQFLFEYFSETQRNKGNFPGRFSGRQFSNSRSEMNVSTLELGDSALYLCASSATGGSYNEQFFGPGTRLTVL.

The genes are TRBV20-1 and TRBJ2-1; TRBD2 aligns across 8 bases. CDR3 length: 15 amino acids. Germline V CDR1 and CDR2: DFQATT, SNEGSKA (reference sequence). The J segment lost 0 bases and the V segment lost 4 bases, leaving 5 bases of the junction unmatched. CDR3 region: CSAISGKSSYNEQFF. In DNA form, the CDR3 reads TGCAGTGCTATTAGCGGGAAGAGCTCCTACAATGAGCAGTTCTTC.